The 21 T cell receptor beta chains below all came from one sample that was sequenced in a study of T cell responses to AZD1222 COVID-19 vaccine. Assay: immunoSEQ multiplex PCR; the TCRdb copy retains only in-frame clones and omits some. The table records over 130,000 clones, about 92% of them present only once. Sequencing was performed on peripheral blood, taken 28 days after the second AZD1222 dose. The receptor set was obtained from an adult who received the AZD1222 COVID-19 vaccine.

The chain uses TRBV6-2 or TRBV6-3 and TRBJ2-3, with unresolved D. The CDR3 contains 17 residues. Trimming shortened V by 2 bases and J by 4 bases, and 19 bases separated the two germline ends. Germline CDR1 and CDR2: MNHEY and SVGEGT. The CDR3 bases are TGTGCCAGCAGTTACGGGGTCTCCATTGATAAGGCAGATACGCAGTATTTT. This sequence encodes CASSYGVSIDKADTQYF.

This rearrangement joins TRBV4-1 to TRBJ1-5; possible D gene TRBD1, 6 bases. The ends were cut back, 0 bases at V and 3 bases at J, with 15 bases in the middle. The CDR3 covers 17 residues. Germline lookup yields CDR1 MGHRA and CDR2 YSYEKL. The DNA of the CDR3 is TGCGCCAGCAGCCAAGACCCGCAAGGGGGACCCAATCAGCCCCAGCATTTT. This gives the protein CASSQDPQGGPNQPQHF.

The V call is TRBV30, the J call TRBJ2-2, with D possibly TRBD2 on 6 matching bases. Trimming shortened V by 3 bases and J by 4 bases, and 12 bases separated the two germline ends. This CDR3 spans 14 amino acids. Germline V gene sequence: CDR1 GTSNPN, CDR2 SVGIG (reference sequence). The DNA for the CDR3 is TGTGCCTGGAGGCTAGCGCCCGGCACCGGGGAGCTGTTTTTT. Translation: CAWRLAPGTGELFF.

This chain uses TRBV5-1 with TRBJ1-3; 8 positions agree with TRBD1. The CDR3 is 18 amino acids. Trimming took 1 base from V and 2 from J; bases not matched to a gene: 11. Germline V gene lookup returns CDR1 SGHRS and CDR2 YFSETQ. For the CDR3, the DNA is TGCGCCAGCAGCTTGTTCCAGGGGGCGACCTTTACTGGAAACACCATATATTTT. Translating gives CASSLFQGATFTGNTIYF.

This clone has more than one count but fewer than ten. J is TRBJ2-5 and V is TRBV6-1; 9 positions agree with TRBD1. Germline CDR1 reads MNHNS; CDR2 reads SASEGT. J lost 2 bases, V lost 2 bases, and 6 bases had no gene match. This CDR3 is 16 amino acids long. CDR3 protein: CASSEYPGQGQETQYF. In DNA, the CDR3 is TGTGCCAGCAGTGAATACCCGGGACAGGGTCAAGAGACCCAGTACTTC.

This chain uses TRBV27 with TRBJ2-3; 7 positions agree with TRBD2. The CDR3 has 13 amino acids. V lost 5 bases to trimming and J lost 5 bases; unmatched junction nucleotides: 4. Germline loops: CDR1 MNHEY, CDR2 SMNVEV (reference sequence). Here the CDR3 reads CASSPERGDTQYF. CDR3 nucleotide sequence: TGTGCCAGCAGTCCCGAGCGGGGAGATACGCAGTATTTT.

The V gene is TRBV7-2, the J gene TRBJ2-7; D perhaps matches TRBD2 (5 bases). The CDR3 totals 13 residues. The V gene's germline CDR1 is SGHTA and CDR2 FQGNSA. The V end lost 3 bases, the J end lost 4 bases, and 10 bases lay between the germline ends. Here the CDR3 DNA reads TGTGCCAGCAGCTTCGACTACCTGTACGAGCAGTACTTC. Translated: CASSFDYLYEQYF. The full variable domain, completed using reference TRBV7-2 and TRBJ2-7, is GAGVSQSPSNKVTEKGKDVELRCDPISGHTALYWYRQSLGQGLEFLIYFQGNSAPDKSGLPSDRFSAERTGGSVSTLTIQRTQQEDSAVYLCASSFDYLYEQYFGPGTRLTVT.

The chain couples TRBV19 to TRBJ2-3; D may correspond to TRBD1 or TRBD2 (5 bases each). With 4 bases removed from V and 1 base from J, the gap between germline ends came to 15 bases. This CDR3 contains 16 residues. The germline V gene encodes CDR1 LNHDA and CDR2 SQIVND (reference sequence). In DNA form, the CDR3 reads TGTGCCAGTAGTACTGGGGACCCCACACGCACAGATACGCAGTATTTT. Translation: CASSTGDPTRTDTQYF. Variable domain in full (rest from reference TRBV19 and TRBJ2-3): DGGITQSPKYLFRKEGQNVTLSCEQNLNHDAMYWYRQDPGQGLRLIYYSQIVNDFQKGDIAEGYSVSREKKESFPLTVTSAQKNPTAFYLCASSTGDPTRTDTQYFGPGTRLTVL.

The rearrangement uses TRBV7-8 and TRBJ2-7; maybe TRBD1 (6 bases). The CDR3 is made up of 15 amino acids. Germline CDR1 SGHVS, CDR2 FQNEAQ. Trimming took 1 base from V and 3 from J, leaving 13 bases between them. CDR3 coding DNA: TGTGCCAGCAGCTTAGGCAGGGGAATAATCTACGAGCAGTACTTC. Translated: CASSLGRGIIYEQYF.

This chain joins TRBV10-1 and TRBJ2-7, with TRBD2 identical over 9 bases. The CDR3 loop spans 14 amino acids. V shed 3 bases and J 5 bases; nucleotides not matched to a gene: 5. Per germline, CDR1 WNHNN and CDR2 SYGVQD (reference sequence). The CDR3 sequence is CASSDAGGNDEQYF. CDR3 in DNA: TGCGCCAGCAGTGATGCGGGAGGGAACGACGAGCAGTACTTC.

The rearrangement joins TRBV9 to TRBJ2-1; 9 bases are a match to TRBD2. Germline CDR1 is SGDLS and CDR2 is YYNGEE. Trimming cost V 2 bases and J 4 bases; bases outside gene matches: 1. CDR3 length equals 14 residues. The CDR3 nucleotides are TGTGCCAGCAGCGTCACTAGCGGGTACAATGAGCAGTTCTTC. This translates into CASSVTSGYNEQFF.

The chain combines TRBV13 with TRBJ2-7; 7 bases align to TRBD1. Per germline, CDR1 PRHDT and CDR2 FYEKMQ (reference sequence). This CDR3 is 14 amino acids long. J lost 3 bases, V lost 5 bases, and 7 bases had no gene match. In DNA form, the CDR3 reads TGTGCCAGCAGCCCGGGGACAGCCAACTACGAGCAGTACTTC. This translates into CASSPGTANYEQYF. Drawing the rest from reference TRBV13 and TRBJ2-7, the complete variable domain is AAGVIQSPRHLIKEKRETATLKCYPIPRHDTVYWYQQGPGQDPQFLISFYEKMQSDKGSIPDRFSAQQFSDYHSELNMSSLELGDSALYFCASSPGTANYEQYFGPGTRLTVT.

CDR3 nucleotide sequence: TGTGCCAGCAGCGTAGTTTGGACAGGGGAGGATACGCAGTATTTT. Its translation is CASSVVWTGEDTQYF. This chain links TRBV9 with TRBJ2-3; 9 bases line up with TRBD1. CDR1 and CDR2 from the germline V gene are SGDLS and YYNGEE. Trimming removed 0 bases from V and 6 bases from J; junction bases left unmatched: 5. The CDR3 is 15 residues long.

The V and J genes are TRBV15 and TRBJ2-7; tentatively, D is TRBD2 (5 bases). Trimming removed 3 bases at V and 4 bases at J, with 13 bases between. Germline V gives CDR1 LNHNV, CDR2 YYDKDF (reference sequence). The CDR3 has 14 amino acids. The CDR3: CATSSVGETYEQYF. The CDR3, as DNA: TGTGCCACCAGCAGTGTGGGAGAAACGTACGAGCAGTACTTC.

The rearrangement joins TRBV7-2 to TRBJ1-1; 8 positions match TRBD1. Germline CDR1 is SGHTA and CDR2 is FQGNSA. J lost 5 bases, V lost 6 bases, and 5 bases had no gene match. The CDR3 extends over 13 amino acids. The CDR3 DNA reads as TGTGCCAGCAGGGACAGGGTGTGGACTGAAGCTTTCTTT. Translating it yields CASRDRVWTEAFF. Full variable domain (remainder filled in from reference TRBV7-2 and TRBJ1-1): GAGVSQSPSNKVTEKGKDVELRCDPISGHTALYWYRQSLGQGLEFLIYFQGNSAPDKSGLPSDRFSAERTGGSVSTLTIQRTQQEDSAVYLCASRDRVWTEAFFGQGTRLTVV.

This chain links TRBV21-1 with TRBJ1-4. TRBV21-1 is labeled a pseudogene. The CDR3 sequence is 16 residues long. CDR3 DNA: TGTGCCAGCGGCCACCCGCGGGGGGGGTGTAATGAAAAACTGTTTTTT. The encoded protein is CASGHPRGGCNEKLFF.

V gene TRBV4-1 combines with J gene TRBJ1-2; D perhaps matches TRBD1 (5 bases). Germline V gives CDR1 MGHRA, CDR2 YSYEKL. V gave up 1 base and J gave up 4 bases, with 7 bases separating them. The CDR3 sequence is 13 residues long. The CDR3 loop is CASSQGGGYGYTF. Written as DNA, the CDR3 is TGCGCCAGCAGCCAAGGGGGGGGCTATGGCTACACCTTC.

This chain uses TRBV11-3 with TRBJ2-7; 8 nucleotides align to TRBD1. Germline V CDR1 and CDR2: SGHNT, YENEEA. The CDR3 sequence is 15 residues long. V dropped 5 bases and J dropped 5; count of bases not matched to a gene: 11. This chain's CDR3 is CASSPGDRGDHEQYF. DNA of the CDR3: TGTGCCAGCAGCCCGGGCGACAGGGGAGATCACGAGCAGTACTTC. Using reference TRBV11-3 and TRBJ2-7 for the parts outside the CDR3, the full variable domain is EAGVVQSPRYKIIEKKQPVAFWCNPISGHNTLYWYLQNLGQGPELLIRYENEEAVDDSQLPKDRFSAERLKGVDSTLKIQPAELGDSAVYLCASSPGDRGDHEQYFGPGTRLTVT.

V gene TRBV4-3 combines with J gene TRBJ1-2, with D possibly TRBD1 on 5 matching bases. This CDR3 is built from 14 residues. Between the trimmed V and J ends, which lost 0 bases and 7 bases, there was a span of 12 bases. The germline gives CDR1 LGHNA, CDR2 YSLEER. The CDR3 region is CASSQDLGTGGYTF. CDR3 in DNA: TGCGCCAGCAGCCAAGATTTGGGGACGGGTGGCTACACCTTC.

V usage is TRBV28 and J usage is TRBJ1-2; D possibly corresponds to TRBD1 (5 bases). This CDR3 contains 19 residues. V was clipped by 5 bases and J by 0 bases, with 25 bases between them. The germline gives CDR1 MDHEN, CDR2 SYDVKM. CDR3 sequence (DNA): TGTGCCAGCAGTGCCCAGACAGCGATCCGAACCTCCGCTAACTATGGCTACACCTTC. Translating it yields CASSAQTAIRTSANYGYTF.

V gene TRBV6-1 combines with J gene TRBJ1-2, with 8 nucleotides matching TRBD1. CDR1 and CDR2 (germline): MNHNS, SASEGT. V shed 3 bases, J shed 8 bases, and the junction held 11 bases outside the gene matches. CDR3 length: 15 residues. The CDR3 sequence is CASSDPTGDLRGYTF. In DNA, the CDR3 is TGTGCCAGCAGTGACCCGACAGGGGATCTGCGAGGCTACACCTTC.